This paragraph reports one TCR beta chain. Its specificity is not known. Germline lookup yields CDR1 SNHLY and CDR2 FYNNEI. The CDR3 is 13 amino acids. V shed 8 bases and J shed 3 bases, with 11 bases lying between them. Blood samples were obtained at baseline, cycle 4 day 1, and cycle 7 day 1. This entry is derived from a study of OX40 agonist ivuxolimab in advanced cancers. Overall study context: In this trial design, patients received ivuxolimab intravenously at 0.01 to 10 mg/kg every 2 weeks.

Study-level findings and limits: Compared with others, partial responders at 0.1-3.0 mg/kg displayed clonal expansion among the lowest.

The repertoire was sequenced with immunoSEQ multiplex PCR; TCRdb's copy has only in-frame clones and lacks some. The repertoire holds 70,000 to 95,000 clones, with more than 85% as singletons. Sample: CD4+ or CD8+ T cells sorted from blood, taken in a trial of the OX40 agonist ivuxolimab. This TCR was sampled from an adult with an advanced solid tumor such as melanoma, head and neck, liver or kidney cancer. The J gene is TRBJ2-1, the V gene TRBV2; possibly TRBD2 for D (6 bases). The CDR3 protein is CASGRLDYNEQFF. For the CDR3, the DNA is TGTGCCAGCGGGAGACTAGACTACAATGAGCAGTTCTTC.